Given below is one T cell receptor beta chain in context. The data were obtained in a study of cytomegalovirus exposure and HLA in healthy donors. The PCR contained 60 Vbeta and 13 Jbeta primers. Source study methods: Later analysis identified tens of millions of unique TCR beta chains, some 10 million shared. Generated by immunoSEQ multiplex PCR, the TCRdb table keeps only in-frame clones and is missing some. The V and J calls and the clone size are those of that table, but D and trimming were determined from the DNA. There are about 160,000 clones in the sample; approximately 70% occur only once, and roughly 6.6% lies in the top ten. Whereas donors were nominally healthy upon sampling, unrecorded immune exposures were probable. The CDR3 totals 15 residues. CDR1 and CDR2 (germline): SGHDN, FVKESK. The V and J ends lost 4 bases and 4 bases, in that order; junction bases with no gene match: 8.

V and J are TRBV14 and TRBJ2-7, with 9 bases lining up with TRBD1. Sequencing used PBMCs. The sequence came from a man aged 40-50 years in good health and CMV-seropositive. Here the CDR3 reads CASSPSGTGTYEQYF. CDR3 coding DNA: TGTGCCAGCAGCCCGTCCGGGACAGGGACGTACGAGCAGTACTTC.